This passage covers 13 T cell receptor beta chains from one sample sequenced in a study of identifying expanded T cells in peripheral blood. Clones were sequenced by immunoSEQ multiplex PCR, and TCRdb holds only the in-frame ones, with some missing. The sample has tens of thousands of clones, 75% to 90% seen once. The sample consisted of blood. Receptor source: a person aged 18-70 years in good health.

V usage is TRBV19 and J usage is TRBJ2-7, with TRBD2 matching 8 bases. Germline trimming cut 5 bases from V and 3 bases from J; bases unmatched to any gene: 6. Per germline, CDR1 LNHDA and CDR2 SQIVND (reference sequence). This CDR3 is built from 14 residues. DNA for the CDR3: TGTGCCAGTAGTCCGGCGGGGGGCAACTACGAGCAGTACTTC. Translated: CASSPAGGNYEQYF.

The DNA of the CDR3 is TGTGCCAGCAGTTCTAACAGGGTCAATCAGCCCCAGCATTTT. It yields the protein CASSSNRVNQPQHF. This chain joins TRBV27 and TRBJ1-5; D may be TRBD1 (6 bases). Germline CDR1 and CDR2: MNHEY and SMNVEV (reference sequence). Trimming removed 4 bases from V and 3 bases from J, with 10 bases in between. The CDR3 runs to 14 residues.

The genes are TRBV30 and TRBJ1-1; D call uncertain. Germline CDR1 GTSNPN, CDR2 SVGIG (reference sequence). CDR3 size: 13 residues. V lost 4 bases, J lost 7 bases, and 16 bases lay in between. CDR3 bases: TGTGCCTGGAAGAGGGTGGCAGGCTATGAAGCTTTCTTT. Translating it yields CAWKRVAGYEAFF.

J is TRBJ1-5 and V is TRBV19; D is perhaps TRBD1 (6 bases). CDR3 length: 16 amino acids. Deletions cut 3 bases from V and 7 bases from J, with 19 bases between. Germline CDR1 is LNHDA and CDR2 is SQIVND (reference sequence). The CDR3 is CASSIGTTERGQPQHF. CDR3 DNA sequence: TGTGCCAGTAGTATTGGGACGACAGAAAGGGGGCAGCCCCAGCATTTT.

The chain combines TRBV13 with TRBJ2-7; unclear D gene. Germline values: CDR1 PRHDT, CDR2 FYEKMQ (reference sequence). This CDR3 comprises 15 residues. Trimming shortened V by 2 bases and J by 0 bases, and 11 bases separated the two germline ends. Here the CDR3 reads CASSLRQRNSYEQYF. The CDR3 bases are TGTGCCAGCAGCTTAAGGCAGAGAAACTCCTACGAGCAGTACTTC. Complete variable domain (other parts from reference TRBV13 and TRBJ2-7): AAGVIQSPRHLIKEKRETATLKCYPIPRHDTVYWYQQGPGQDPQFLISFYEKMQSDKGSIPDRFSAQQFSDYHSELNMSSLELGDSALYFCASSLRQRNSYEQYFGPGTRLTVT.

Of note for this clone: Other nucleotide sequences in the sample specify the same CDR3. The chain links TRBV5-6 to TRBJ2-3, with D hard to call. With 0 bases removed from V and 0 bases from J, the gap between germline ends came to 8 bases. In germline, CDR1 is SGHDT, CDR2 YYEEEE. This CDR3 region has 15 residues. The CDR3 DNA reads as TGTGCCAGCAGCTTGGGACCTACCAGCACAGATACGCAGTATTTT. Its protein is CASSLGPTSTDTQYF. The full variable domain, with the rest looked up from reference TRBV5-6 and TRBJ2-3, is DAGVTQSPTHLIKTRGQQVTLRCSPKSGHDTVSWYQQALGQGPQFIFQYYEEEERQRGNFPDRFSGHQFPNYSSELNVNALLLGDSALYLCASSLGPTSTDTQYFGPGTRLTVL.

Details on this clone: The same CDR3 also results from other DNA sequences found in this sample. The V call is TRBV18, the J call TRBJ2-7, with D unclear. The V and J ends lost 2 bases and 5 bases respectively, with 4 bases between them. The CDR3 contains 11 residues. The germline gives CDR1 KGHSH, CDR2 LQKENI. The CDR3 reads CASSPGDEQYF. DNA for the CDR3: TGTGCCAGCTCACCAGGCGACGAGCAGTACTTC.

This clone was seen a few times. The gene calls are TRBV18 and TRBJ1-1, with D unclear. The CDR3 consists of 14 residues. Trimming took 0 bases from V and 1 from J, leaving 6 bases between them. Germline V lookup: CDR1 KGHSH, CDR2 LQKENI. The CDR3 is CASSPPGKNTEAFF. In nucleotides, the CDR3 is TGTGCCAGCTCACCACCGGGGAAGAACACTGAAGCTTTCTTT.

The chain joins TRBV9 to TRBJ2-5; 7 positions match TRBD1. The CDR3 runs 15 residues. Trimming at V came to 0 bases and at J to 5 bases, leaving 7 bases not matched to a gene. Germline CDR1 SGDLS, CDR2 YYNGEE. CDR3 bases: TGTGCCAGCAGCGTAGAGGGAAGGGGGCCTGAGACCCAGTACTTC. Residues: CASSVEGRGPETQYF.

V is TRBV7-2 and J is TRBJ2-1; either TRBD1 or TRBD2 may supply D (6 bases each). Per the germline V gene, CDR1 is SGHTA and CDR2 is FQGNSA. The CDR3 runs 15 residues. Trimming stripped 5 bases from V and 8 bases from J, with 19 bases between. In DNA form, the CDR3 reads TGTGCCAGCAGCCGCCAAGGGGGGCGGTATGATGAGCAGTTCTTC. Protein sequence: CASSRQGGRYDEQFF.

The chain recombines TRBV13 with TRBJ2-3, with D hard to call. Germline CDR1 reads PRHDT; CDR2 reads FYEKMQ (reference sequence). V shed 4 bases and J shed 0 bases, with 14 bases lying between them. The CDR3 runs 16 residues. The CDR3, as DNA: TGTGCCAGCAGCTCCGAGGACGGAACTAGCACAGATACGCAGTATTTT. This sequence encodes CASSSEDGTSTDTQYF.

The chain couples TRBV9 to TRBJ2-1, with D possibly TRBD2 on 6 matching bases. The V end lost 0 bases, the J end lost 0 bases, and 10 bases lay between the germline ends. There are 16 residues in the CDR3. CDR1 is SGDLS, CDR2 YYNGEE, per germline. CDR3 nucleotide sequence: TGTGCCAGCAGCGTAGGCGGGACTCCCTCCTACAATGAGCAGTTCTTC. Its translation is CASSVGGTPSYNEQFF.

V and J are TRBV2 and TRBJ2-1, with TRBD2 as a possible D gene (6 bases). Germline lookup yields CDR1 SNHLY and CDR2 FYNNEI. Trimming removed 7 bases at V and 8 bases at J, with 18 bases between. The CDR3 sequence is 14 residues long. CDR3: CASTRAGGWDEQFF. The CDR3 nucleotides are TGTGCCAGCACCAGGGCCGGAGGGTGGGATGAGCAGTTCTTC.